A selection of T cell receptor beta chains follows, all from one sample in a study of Ad26.COV2.S vaccination and SARS-CoV-2 variants. The assay was immunoSEQ multiplex PCR, and TCRdb's table has in-frame clones only and misses some. The sample includes 300,000 to 500,000 clones, approximately 90% of them seen just once. Source: peripheral blood, taken in a trial of Ad26.COV2.S vaccine versus placebo. These receptors all come from a person aged 18-60 years who received the Ad26.COV2.S COVID-19 vaccine or a placebo. The CDR3 runs from the conserved cysteine through the conserved F or W. D genes are given only for firm matches. Size tells how often a clone was seen (once, few, many) or the class of an expanded clone, and some rows leave it out.

v_call	clone_size	d_call	j_call	cdr3_nt	cdr3_aa
TRBV12-3/TRBV12-4	NA	NA	TRBJ2-3	TGTGCCAGCAGTTGGACCTCGAGTCCGCAGTATTTT	CASSWTSSPQYF
TRBV5-1	once	TRBD1	TRBJ2-7	TGCGCCAGCAGCGGAGGCGGGACAGGGAGCTCCTACGAGCAGTACTTC	CASSGGGTGSSYEQYF
TRBV7-2	once	NA	TRBJ2-3	TGTGCCAGCAGCACGCAGACCGTCACGGATACGCAGTATTTT	CASSTQTVTDTQYF
TRBV19	NA	NA	TRBJ1-2	TGTGCCAGTAGTATCCCCCAGGGAAGGAGCTACACCTTC	CASSIPQGRSYTF
TRBV24-1	NA	NA	TRBJ2-3	TGTGCCACCAGTGATTTCCGCACAGATACGCAGTATTTT	CATSDFRTDTQYF
TRBV7-6	NA	TRBD2	TRBJ2-1	TGTGCCAGCAGCTTGGGTGGGGGGGGTGAGCAGTTCTTC	CASSLGGGGEQFF
TRBV18	NA	NA	TRBJ1-5	TGTGCCAGCTCACCCGGGACCTATCAGCCCCAGCATTTT	CASSPGTYQPQHF
TRBV9	NA	NA	TRBJ1-1	TGTGCCAGCAGCTCCGGGGGGAGGAACACTGAAGCTTTCTTT	CASSSGGRNTEAFF
TRBV25-1	NA	NA	TRBJ1-1	TGTGCCAGCAACGGGTACCCAATGAACACTGAAGCTTTCTTT	CASNGYPMNTEAFF
TRBV6-2/TRBV6-3	NA	NA	TRBJ2-7	TGTGCCAGCAGTTACGGCGGTCCGTCTACGGTGCAGTACTTC	CASSYGGPSTVQYF
TRBV5-5	NA	NA	TRBJ2-3	TGTGCCAGCAGCCTCCGACCAACAGATACGCAGTATTTT	CASSLRPTDTQYF
TRBV2	NA	NA	TRBJ1-6	TGTGCCAGCACGGGACCTGCCCGTTTGAGCTCCTATAATTCACCCCTCCACTTT	CASTGPARLSSYNSPLHF
TRBV5-1	NA	NA	TRBJ2-5	TGCGCCAGCAGCTTCGGAAGGGGCGGAGAGACCCAGTACTTC	CASSFGRGGETQYF
TRBV19	NA	NA	TRBJ1-5	TGTGCCAGTAGTATCCGGGAGAATCAGCCCCAGCATTTT	CASSIRENQPQHF